A selection of T cell receptor beta chains follows, all from one sample in a study of CD8+ T cells in alopecia areata. Libraries were prepared by immunoSEQ multiplex PCR; TCRdb keeps only in-frame clonotypes and omits some of them. The sample has about 5,900 clones; 60% are singletons. The sequencing input was skin. The source of these receptors is a human donor with alopecia areata. Each CDR3 is given without its conserved first and last residue. Each record gives: J gene, V gene, CDR3 protein.

>TRBJ2-1|TRBV13
ASSPKAEGVYNEQF
>TRBJ2-3|TRBV7-2
ASSLVVLGTDTQY
>TRBJ1-1|TRBV6-1
ASNPDRAEAF
>TRBJ2-1|TRBV11-1
ASSQTASYNEQF
>TRBJ2-7|TRBV6-6
ASRVTSPLGEQY
>TRBJ1-2|TRBV7-9
ATSLDLGYT
>TRBJ2-1|TRBV2
ASNRDRNEQF
>TRBJ1-5|TRBV6-5
ASSPRVGQPQH
>TRBJ2-7|TRBV6-5
ASRLAGGASYEQY
>TRBJ2-7|TRBV6-1
ATQDPLVFSYEQY
>TRBJ1-1|TRBV28
ASTGEGFGYGAF
>TRBJ1-6|TRBV2
ASEGDRGNYNSPLH
>TRBJ1-1|TRBV19
ASTRNTEAF
>TRBJ1-2|TRBV7-9
ASSHTGGGGYT
>TRBJ2-7|TRBV7-3
ASSRAGTGGVGEQY
>TRBJ1-2|TRBV5-1
ASSRSGQNYT
>TRBJ2-5|TRBV2
ASIKQGLARETQY
>TRBJ1-1|TRBV19
ASTAWGNTEAF
>TRBJ2-3|TRBV5-1
ASSRGAVSQVADTQY
>TRBJ2-1|TRBV19
ASSIDPSGIYYNEQF
>TRBJ2-1|TRBV4-1
ASSRVLQRVLF
>TRBJ2-7|TRBV6-5
ASSLRQGGYEQY
>TRBJ2-1|TRBV6-5
ASSRLSYNEQF
>TRBJ2-1|TRBV6-4
ASSDSRSRSGDNEQF
>TRBJ2-3|TRBV18
ASSPSAGRATDTQY
>TRBJ2-7|TRBV27
ASSLEGIRDEQY
>TRBJ2-3|TRBV5-1
ASYLGGTDTQY
>TRBJ2-7|TRBV4-1
ASGIAEGYEQY
>TRBJ2-2|TRBV29-1
SAAIGGLANTGELF
>TRBJ2-7|TRBV5-7
ASSREMTYEQY
>TRBJ2-1|TRBV6-1
ASSPGSGLNEQF
>TRBJ2-6|TRBV5-7
ASNVLLGVQSRANVLT
>TRBJ2-1|TRBV6-1
ASSEKDNNEQF
>TRBJ1-5|TRBV19
ASWRVPDSNQPQH
>TRBJ2-3|TRBV10-1
ASSEAGGSTDTQY
>TRBJ1-1|TRBV6-5
ASSYGGYTEAF
>TRBJ1-1|TRBV14
ASSPTGSPEAF
>TRBJ1-2|TRBV30
AWDGSGYT
>TRBJ2-5|TRBV6-5
ASSYGASGYRETQY
>TRBJ2-1|TRBV7-2
ASSSDRWWWNEQF
>TRBJ1-5|TRBV6-1
ASSMAGTGNQPQH
>TRBJ1-5|TRBV7-8
ASSSQGAQPQH
>TRBJ2-1|TRBV2
ASSAPLSSYNEQF
>TRBJ2-7|TRBV28
ASSFTLATTSYEQY
>TRBJ2-2|TRBV7-9
ASSARGGRTGELF
>TRBJ2-7|TRBV11-2
ASSFGRSYEQY
>TRBJ2-1|TRBV4-2
ASSQPPRNEQF
>TRBJ2-5|TRBV7-9
ASSLAQGGETQY
>TRBJ1-2|TRBV5-8
ASTGGRGGRYGYT
>TRBJ1-5|TRBV6-1
ASSEFDNQPQH
>TRBJ2-7|TRBV18
ASSIAGGLRTYEQY
>TRBJ2-1|TRBV2
ASSNPGDEQF
>TRBJ2-2|TRBV6-5
ASSYGGGAWCGELF